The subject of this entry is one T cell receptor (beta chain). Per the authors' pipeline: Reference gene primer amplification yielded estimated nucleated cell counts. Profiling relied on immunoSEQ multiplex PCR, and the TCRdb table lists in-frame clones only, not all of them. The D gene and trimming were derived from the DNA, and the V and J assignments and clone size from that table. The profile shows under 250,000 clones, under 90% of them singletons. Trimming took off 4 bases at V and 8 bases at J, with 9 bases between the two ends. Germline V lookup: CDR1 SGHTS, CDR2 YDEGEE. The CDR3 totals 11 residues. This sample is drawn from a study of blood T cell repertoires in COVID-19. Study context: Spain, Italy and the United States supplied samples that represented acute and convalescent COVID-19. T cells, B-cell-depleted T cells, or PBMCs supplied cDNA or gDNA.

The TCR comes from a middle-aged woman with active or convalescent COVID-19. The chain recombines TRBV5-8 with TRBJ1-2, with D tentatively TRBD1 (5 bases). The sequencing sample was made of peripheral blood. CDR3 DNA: TGTGCCAGCAGCCGGACAAGCGGCTACACCTTC. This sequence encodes CASSRTSGYTF.